Below are 16 T cell receptor beta chains sequenced from a single sample in a study of blood T cells in healthy people across ages. Primers used in a second PCR of roughly 7 to 12 cycles were a sample-barcoded 5' primer and a J-beta primer mix. TCRdb analysed the 5' RACE reads with MiXCR anew, one entry per CDR3 protein. The sample carries about 1.6 million distinct CDR3 sequences, almost 35% recorded once. Sequenced input: blood. The receptors shown here come from a woman aged 25 to 45 in good health.

About this clonotype itself: One end of the junction does not line up with germline, which may come from a read error. V and J are TRBV12-3 or TRBV12-4 and TRBJ2-1; 11 bases fit TRBD2. The J call may be faulty, since TRBJ2-7 better matches the DNA end. The CDR3 runs 16 residues. The chain's CDR3 is CVSSAPGTSGYNEQYF. The CDR3 DNA sequence: TGTGTCAGCAGTGCCCCCGGGACTAGCGGCTACAATGAGCAGTACTTC.

This clonotype was found a few times. V gene TRBV11-2 combines with J gene TRBJ1-1; D not certain. The germline CDR1 and CDR2 sequences are SGHAT and FQNNGV. The V end lost 2 bases, the J end lost 7 bases, and 14 bases lay between the germline ends. The CDR3 is made up of 14 amino acids. Here the CDR3 reads CASSLRLDRLEAFF. The CDR3, as DNA: TGTGCCAGCAGCTTAAGATTGGACCGACTTGAAGCTTTCTTT. Drawing the rest from reference TRBV11-2 and TRBJ1-1, the complete variable domain is EAGVAQSPRYKIIEKRQSVAFWCNPISGHATLYWYQQILGQGPKLLIQFQNNGVVDDSQLPKDRFSAERLKGVDSTLKIQPAKLEDSAVYLCASSLRLDRLEAFFGQGTRLTVV.

This clonotype was counted between two and nine times. The V and J genes are TRBV6-5 and TRBJ2-5; D may be TRBD2 (7 bases). Trimming cost V 5 bases and J 5 bases, with 12 bases left between them. Germline V lookup: CDR1 MNHEY, CDR2 SVGAGI. This CDR3 is 13 amino acids long. The CDR3 coding sequence is TGTGCCAGCAGTGAGGGGGGGTGGGAGACCCAGTACTTC. Protein product: CASSEGGWETQYF.

This rearrangement joins TRBV28 to TRBJ1-5, with D hard to call. Trimming cost V 1 base and J 2 bases, with 6 bases left between them. From germline, CDR1 is MDHEN and CDR2 SYDVKM. There are 14 residues in the CDR3. The CDR3 DNA reads TGTGCCAGCAGTTTATACAGCGGCAATCAGCCCCAGCATTTT. Protein sequence: CASSLYSGNQPQHF.

This clonotype has a single count. The V call is TRBV28, the J call TRBJ1-5; tentative D call: TRBD1 (5 bases). CDR1 is MDHEN and CDR2 is SYDVKM in the germline V gene. The CDR3 is 17 residues long. V was cut by 2 bases and J by 0 bases, with 14 bases left in between. CDR3 amino acids: CASSLGGGLNSNQPQHF. The CDR3 DNA sequence: TGTGCCAGCAGTTTAGGGGGAGGGCTTAATAGCAATCAGCCCCAGCATTTT.

V is TRBV28 and J is TRBJ2-1; 8 positions match TRBD2. The CDR3 extends over 17 amino acids. Germline V lookup: CDR1 MDHEN, CDR2 SYDVKM. Trimming at V came to 2 bases and at J to 3 bases, leaving 9 bases not matched to a gene. CDR3 nucleotides: TGTGCCAGCAGTTTAAAGCCTAGCGGGCCCTTCTACAATGAGCAGTTCTTC. The encoded protein is CASSLKPSGPFYNEQFF.

The chain links TRBV12-3 or TRBV12-4 to TRBJ1-1; perhaps TRBD1 as D (6 bases). The CDR3 has 12 amino acids. The germline V and J ends were trimmed by 2 bases and 11 bases, with 12 bases remaining between them. This CDR3 reads CASSLQGLDAFF. The CDR3 nucleotides read TGTGCCAGCAGTTTACAGGGGCTAGATGCTTTCTTT.

V is TRBV9 and J is TRBJ2-5, with no clear D. V shed 4 bases and J shed 5 bases, with 12 bases lying between them. Germline V gene data show CDR1 as SGDLS and CDR2 as YYNGEE. There are 13 residues in the CDR3. CDR3: CASSPWRRETQYF. CDR3 nucleotide sequence: TGTGCCAGCAGCCCCTGGCGGCGGGAGACCCAGTACTTC.

The CDR3 protein is CASTPTVGEFTGELFF. The CDR3 DNA sequence: TGTGCCAGCACCCCCACGGTGGGGGAGTTCACCGGGGAGCTGTTTTTT. The V and J genes are TRBV27 and TRBJ2-2; D tentatively fits TRBD1 or TRBD2 (5 bases each). CDR1 and CDR2 (germline): MNHEY, SMNVEV (reference sequence). Trimming stripped 7 bases from V and 4 bases from J, with 19 bases between. The CDR3 spans 16 residues.

The chain carries TRBV20-1 and TRBJ1-5; TRBD1 might be the D (5 bases). The CDR3 covers 15 residues. Germline loops: CDR1 DFQATT, CDR2 SNEGSKA (reference sequence). V lost 5 bases, J lost 2 bases, and 16 bases lay in between. CDR3 nucleotide sequence: TGCAGTGCTCAGCCGCCGACAGATGGCAATCAGCCCCAGCATTTT. Translating gives CSAQPPTDGNQPQHF.

The sample holds many counts of this clonotype. The chain combines TRBV5-6 with TRBJ2-2; 8 nucleotides agree with TRBD1. Unmatched junction bases numbered 8, after V lost 3 bases and J lost 4 bases. The germline V gene encodes CDR1 SGHDT and CDR2 YYEEEE. CDR3 length equals 16 residues. The CDR3, as DNA: TGTGCCAGCAGCTACCGACAGGGGAGAGGCACCGGGGAGCTGTTTTTT. Amino acids: CASSYRQGRGTGELFF. The full variable domain, with the rest looked up from reference TRBV5-6 and TRBJ2-2, is DAGVTQSPTHLIKTRGQQVTLRCSPKSGHDTVSWYQQALGQGPQFIFQYYEEEERQRGNFPDRFSGHQFPNYSSELNVNALLLGDSALYLCASSYRQGRGTGELFFGEGSRLTVL.

The chain recombines TRBV28 with TRBJ1-5; D is possibly TRBD1 (5 bases). Germline CDR1 MDHEN, CDR2 SYDVKM. Trimming removed 5 bases from V and 3 bases from J, with 14 bases in between. CDR3 length: 15 amino acids. The CDR3 here is CASSRDPIPNQPQHF. The CDR3 DNA follows: TGTGCCAGCAGTCGGGACCCGATCCCCAATCAGCCCCAGCATTTT. Variable domain in full (rest from reference TRBV28 and TRBJ1-5): DVKVTQSSRYLVKRTGEKVFLECVQDMDHENMFWYRQDPGLGLRLIYFSYDVKMKEKGDIPEGYSVSREKKERFSLILESASTNQTSMYLCASSRDPIPNQPQHFGDGTRLSIL.

CDR3 residues: CASSLDSSTLNTEAFF. The CDR3 DNA is TGCGCCAGCAGCTTGGACAGCTCGACCCTGAACACTGAAGCTTTCTTT. The chain employs TRBV5-1 and TRBJ1-1; D remains unclear. V was pared by 0 bases and J by 0 bases, with 12 bases between. The CDR3 has 16 amino acids. CDR1 and CDR2 (germline): SGHRS, YFSETQ.

As to this clonotype: The CDR3 ends on some other residue instead of the conserved phenylalanine or tryptophan, so this is likely a read error. Because the CDR3's place on the DNA is in doubt, the DNA is left out and the CDR3 is given as listed by TCRdb. J is TRBJ1-2 and V is TRBV6-5; no DNA check was done on the table's D call, TRBD1. The CDR3 has 16 residues if both end residues are counted. Germline V gene lookup returns CDR1 MNHEY and CDR2 SVGAGI. CDR3 in amino acids: CASNPQTGTGTYGYTC.

A remark on this clonotype: Just one base apart from a much larger clone, this may be a read error. The genes are TRBV28 and TRBJ2-1, with 11 bases fitting TRBD1. CDR3 size: 15 residues. The J segment lost 4 bases and the V segment lost 5 bases, leaving 4 bases of the junction unmatched. Germline CDR1 MDHEN, CDR2 SYDVKM. This CDR3 is CASSHRDRGYNEQFF. CDR3 bases: TGTGCCAGCAGTCACCGGGACAGGGGGTACAATGAGCAGTTCTTC.

V usage is TRBV18 and J usage is TRBJ2-3; no definite D call. Looked up from germline, CDR1 is KGHSH and CDR2 is LQKENI. This CDR3 is built from 16 residues. Trimming left V 6 bases short and J 2 bases short, with 18 bases between. As DNA, the CDR3 is TGTGCCAGCTCCCTATGGCAGGATGGATCCACAGATACGCAGTATTTT. Its protein is CASSLWQDGSTDTQYF. The full variable domain, its missing parts supplied by reference TRBV18 and TRBJ2-3, is NAGVMQNPRHLVRRRGQEARLRCSPMKGHSHVYWYRQLPEEGLKFMVYLQKENIIDESGMPKERFSAEFPKEGPSILRIQQVVRGDSAAYFCASSLWQDGSTDTQYFGPGTRLTVL.